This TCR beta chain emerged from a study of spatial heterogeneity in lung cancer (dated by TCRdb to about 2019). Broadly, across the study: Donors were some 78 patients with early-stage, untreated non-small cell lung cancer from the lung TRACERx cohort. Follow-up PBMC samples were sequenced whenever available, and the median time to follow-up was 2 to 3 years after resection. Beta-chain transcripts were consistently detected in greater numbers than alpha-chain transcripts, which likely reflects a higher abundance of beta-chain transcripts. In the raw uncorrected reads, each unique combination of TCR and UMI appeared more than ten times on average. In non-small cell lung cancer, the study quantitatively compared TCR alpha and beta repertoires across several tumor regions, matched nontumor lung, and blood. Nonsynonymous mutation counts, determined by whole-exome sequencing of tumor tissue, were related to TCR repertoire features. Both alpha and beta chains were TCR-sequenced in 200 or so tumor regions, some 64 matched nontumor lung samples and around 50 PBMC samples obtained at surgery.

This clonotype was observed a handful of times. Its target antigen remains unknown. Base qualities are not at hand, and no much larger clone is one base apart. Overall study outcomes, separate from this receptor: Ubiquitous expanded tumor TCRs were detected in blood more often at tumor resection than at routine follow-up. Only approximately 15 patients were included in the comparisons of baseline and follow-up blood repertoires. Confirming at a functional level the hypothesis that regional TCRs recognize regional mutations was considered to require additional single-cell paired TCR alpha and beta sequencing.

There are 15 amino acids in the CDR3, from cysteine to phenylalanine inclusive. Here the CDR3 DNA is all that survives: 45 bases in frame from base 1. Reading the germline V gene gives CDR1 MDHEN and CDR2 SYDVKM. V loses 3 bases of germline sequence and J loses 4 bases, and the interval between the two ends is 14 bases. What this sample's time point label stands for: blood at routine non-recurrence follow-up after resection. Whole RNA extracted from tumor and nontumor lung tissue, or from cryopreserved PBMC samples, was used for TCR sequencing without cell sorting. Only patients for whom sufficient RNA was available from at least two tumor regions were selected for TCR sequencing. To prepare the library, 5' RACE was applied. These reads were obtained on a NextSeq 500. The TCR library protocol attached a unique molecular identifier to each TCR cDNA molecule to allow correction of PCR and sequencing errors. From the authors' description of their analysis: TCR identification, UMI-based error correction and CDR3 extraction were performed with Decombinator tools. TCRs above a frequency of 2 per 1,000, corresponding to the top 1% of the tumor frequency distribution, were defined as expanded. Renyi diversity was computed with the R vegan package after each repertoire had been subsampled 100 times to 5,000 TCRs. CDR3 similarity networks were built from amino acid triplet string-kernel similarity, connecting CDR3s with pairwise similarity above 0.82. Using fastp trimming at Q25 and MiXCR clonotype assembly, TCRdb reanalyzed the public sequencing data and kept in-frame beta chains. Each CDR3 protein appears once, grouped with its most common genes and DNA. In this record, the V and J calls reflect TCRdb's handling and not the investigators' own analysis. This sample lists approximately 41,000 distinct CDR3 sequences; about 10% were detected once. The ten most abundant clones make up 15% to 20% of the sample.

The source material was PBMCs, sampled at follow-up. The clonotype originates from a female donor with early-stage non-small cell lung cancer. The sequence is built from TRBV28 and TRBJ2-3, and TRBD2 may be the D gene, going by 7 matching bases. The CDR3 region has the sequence CASSFLGGLADTQYF. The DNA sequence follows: TGTGCCAGCAGTTTCTTGGGGGGGCTGGCAGATACGCAGTATTTT.